The rows below give T cell receptor beta chains drawn from one sample of a study of blood T cell repertoires in COVID-19. The data were produced by immunoSEQ multiplex PCR, yet TCRdb's version contains in-frame clones alone and is incomplete. The sample yields some 180,000 clones, 70% to 90% seen once. Input material: peripheral blood. These receptors all come from a woman aged 80 or over with COVID-19, enrolled during active disease. Both conserved end residues are part of each CDR3. A D gene is named only where the DNA matches it firmly. Size is stated for part of the rows, as once, few or many counts, or as a class when the clone is expanded.

j_gene,d_gene,v_gene,abundance,len,CDR3nt,CDR3aa
TRBJ1-1,TRBD1,TRBV2,.,14,TGTGCCAGCAGTGTACAGGGGGGGGGCACTGAAGCTTTCTTT,CASSVQGGGTEAFF
TRBJ1-1,.,TRBV4-1,.,15,TGCGCCAGCAGCCTCTCTATGGGAGTGAACACTGAAGCTTTCTTT,CASSLSMGVNTEAFF
TRBJ2-5,.,TRBV6-5,.,13,TGTGCCAGCAGTTTGGGCCCCACCGGGACCCAGTACTTC,CASSLGPTGTQYF
TRBJ1-2,.,TRBV28,.,14,TGTGCCAGCAGTTTAGATACGAGACACCCTCTATTTACCTTC,CASSLDTRHPLFTF
TRBJ2-7,.,TRBV7-2,few,14,TGTGCCAGCAGCTTAGACAACAGGGCCCACGAGCAGTACTTC,CASSLDNRAHEQYF
TRBJ2-7,TRBD2,TRBV5-1,.,14,TGCGCCAGCAGCACCCAGCGGGGCTCCTACGAGCAGTACTTC,CASSTQRGSYEQYF
TRBJ2-1,.,TRBV28,.,11,TGTGCCAGCCGGTCCCTCAATGAGCAGTTCTTC,CASRSLNEQFF
TRBJ1-1,.,TRBV27,.,15,TGTGCCAGCAGTCCCCTCGAGTCCGGGAACACTGAAGCTTTCTTT,CASSPLESGNTEAFF
TRBJ2-3,.,TRBV24-1,.,12,TGTGCCACCAGAGGACCAGGGGAAACGCAGTATTTT,CATRGPGETQYF
TRBJ2-7,.,TRBV10-3,.,15,TGTGCCATCAGTGATGGACACCCCCAGTCCTACGAGCAGTACTTC,CAISDGHPQSYEQYF
TRBJ2-2,.,TRBV4-1,.,13,TGCGCCAGCAGCCCCCGGGACACCGGGGAGCTGTTTTTT,CASSPRDTGELFF
TRBJ2-3,.,TRBV6-5,.,15,TGTGCCAGCAGACAGACCGTAATTGGCACAGATACGCAGTATTTT,CASRQTVIGTDTQYF
TRBJ1-2,TRBD1,TRBV9,.,13,TGTGCCAGCAGCGTAGACAGGGGGTATGGCTACACCTTC,CASSVDRGYGYTF
TRBJ2-2,.,TRBV4-1,.,16,TGCGCCAGCAGCGAAGCCCCCAGGGCCGGCACCGGGGAGCTGTTTTTT,CASSEAPRAGTGELFF
TRBJ2-2,TRBD2,TRBV6-1,.,14,TGTGCCAGCAGTGAGGACTTAGCGGGCGGGGAGCTGTTTTTT,CASSEDLAGGELFF
TRBJ1-5,.,TRBV5-5,.,15,TGTGCCAGCAGCGAGTCGGGACATATGAATCAGCCCCAGCATTTT,CASSESGHMNQPQHF
TRBJ2-7,TRBD1,TRBV4-2,.,16,TGTGCCAGCAGCCAAGAAGGTACTACAGGGGCCGTTGAGCAGTACTTC,CASSQEGTTGAVEQYF
TRBJ2-7,TRBD2,TRBV28,many,16,TGTGCCAGCAGTTTTCTTCCCTGGGGGGGAAATTACGAGCAGTACTTC,CASSFLPWGGNYEQYF
TRBJ1-5,.,TRBV15,.,15,TGTGCCACCAGCAGAGATCGTGGGGAGCATCAGCCCCAGCATTTT,CATSRDRGEHQPQHF
TRBJ2-5,.,TRBV28,once,14,TGTGCCAGCAGTTTTTGGACAAACCAAGAGACCCAGTACTTC,CASSFWTNQETQYF
TRBJ2-1,TRBD1,TRBV19,.,15,TGTGCCAGTGGGGGGACAGGCCTATCCTACAATGAGCAGTTCTTC,CASGGTGLSYNEQFF
TRBJ1-5,.,TRBV7-2,.,13,TGTGCCAGCAGCTTAGATATTACACAGCCCCAGCATTTT,CASSLDITQPQHF
TRBJ2-2,.,TRBV2,.,17,TGTGCCAGCAGTGACTCTCCCCTGGGGGGACTCACCGGGGAGCTGTTTTTT,CASSDSPLGGLTGELFF
TRBJ1-2,TRBD1,TRBV7-9,.,15,TGTGCCAGCAGCCCGACGGACAGGGGCGCACATGGCTACACCTTC,CASSPTDRGAHGYTF
TRBJ2-7,.,TRBV3-1/TRBV3-2,.,13,TGTGCCAGCAGCCAGGGACACCTCTACGAGCAGTACTTC,CASSQGHLYEQYF